The TCR beta chain described here comes from a study of OX40 agonist ivuxolimab in advanced cancers. Study details: Eligibility rules accepted prior anti-PD-1, anti-PD-L1 or anti-CTLA-4 therapy, and roughly 42% had some.

Germline V lookup: CDR1 MNHNY, CDR2 SVGAGI (reference sequence). The CDR3 loop spans 10 amino acids. The assay was immunoSEQ multiplex PCR, and TCRdb's table has in-frame clones only and misses some. The sample holds around 40,000 clones, 85% to 90% seen once. The chain couples TRBV6-6 to TRBJ2-1; 8 bases agree with TRBD2. This specimen was CD4+ or CD8+ T cells sorted from blood, taken in a trial of the OX40 agonist ivuxolimab. The sequence was obtained from an adult with an advanced solid tumor such as melanoma, head and neck, liver or kidney cancer. This chain's CDR3 is CAAGGPEQFF. The CDR3 DNA follows: TGTGCTGCGGGGGGTCCTGAGCAGTTCTTC.